This T cell receptor beta chain was captured in a study of identical twins. Study results and caveats: Beta out-of-frame sequences displayed a weaker excess of sharing between twins. Modeled out-of-frame TCR alpha sharing in monozygotic twins fell below observed levels.

This clonotype was picked up a small number of times. The antigen remains unidentified. TCRdb independently ran MiXCR on the 5' RACE reads; one entry per CDR3 protein. The sample holds approximately 220,000 distinct CDR3 sequences, less than 10% seen once. CDR3 size: 16 residues. In germline, CDR1 is SNHLY, CDR2 FYNNEI. After removal of 6 bases from V and 5 bases from J, the junction contained 13 bases not matched to a gene. Specimen: memory (CD45RO+) T cells sorted from blood. The TCR comes from a woman aged 18 to 35 in good health. The chain carries TRBV2 and TRBJ2-7; 10 nucleotides align to TRBD1. This CDR3 is CASSPNRQGAFHEQYF. The CDR3 DNA reads TGTGCCAGCAGCCCCAACAGACAGGGGGCATTCCACGAGCAGTACTTC.